This TCR beta chain was found in a study of shared clonotypes between healthy human individuals. Background on the study: Donors consisted of a couple of women and a few men between 18 and 49.

It was CD45RO-negative cells, positively selected for CCR7, that made up naive CD8 cells, with terminally differentiated effector memory CD45RA+ cells excluded. Every one of the donors was a Caucasian adult that lived in Nashville, Tennessee. Germline CDR1 is SGHVS and CDR2 is FQNEAQ. Trimming removed 1 base from V and 3 bases from J; junction bases left unmatched: 6. The CDR3 totals 16 residues. Data came from immunoSEQ multiplex PCR; TCRdb stores just in-frame clones and leaves some out. The sample holds approximately 2,200,000 clones; about 93% are singletons and the top ten take under 2%. Source material: naive CD8+ T cells from PBMCs. The source of this sequence is a man in his late teens or twenties in good health. Some clones in this sample may be carry-over from other donors' samples. The chain combines TRBV7-8 with TRBJ2-1; 7 bases fit TRBD2. As DNA, the CDR3 is TGTGCCAGCAGCTTAGAGTCGGGCGGGAGCTACAATGAGCAGTTCTTC. Amino acid sequence: CASSLESGGSYNEQFF.